Below, 8 T cell receptor beta chains from the same sample are listed, as sequenced in a study of graft-versus-host responses after intestinal transplantation. Some clones are missing from TCRdb's copy, which holds only in-frame ones; the method was immunoSEQ multiplex PCR. The table has around 100,000 clones, 80% to 95% seen once; the top ten hold roughly 1.2%. No antigen has been identified for these receptors. The sample consisted of unstimulated CD8+ T cells sorted from spleen or lymph node cells, taken before intestinal transplant. All receptors come from a human donor who received an intestinal transplant.

The genes are TRBV7-8 and TRBJ1-3, with 7 bases identical to TRBD1. This CDR3 has 16 amino acids. CDR1 is SGHVS and CDR2 is FQNEAQ in the germline V gene. The V gene end was trimmed by 0 bases and the J gene end by 4 bases; junction bases not matched to a gene: 6. As DNA, the CDR3 is TGTGCCAGCAGCTTAGCACAGGGGCTTAAAGGAAACACCATATATTTT. Residues: CASSLAQGLKGNTIYF.

The gene calls are TRBV9 and TRBJ1-2; possibly TRBD1 for D (5 bases). Germline V lookup: CDR1 SGDLS, CDR2 YYNGEE. The CDR3 has 12 residues. V shed 1 base and J shed 6 bases, with 7 bases lying between them. Written as DNA, the CDR3 is TGTGCCAGCAGCGTATCCAGGGATGGCTACACCTTC. It is translated as CASSVSRDGYTF.

This clone occurred a few times. The rearrangement uses TRBV10-3 and TRBJ1-3; the D is unclear. Trimming removed 0 bases from V and 0 bases from J, with 9 bases in between. Germline V gives CDR1 ENHRY, CDR2 SYGVKD. This CDR3 is built from 16 residues. The CDR3 sequence is CAISESLRDSGNTIYF. DNA of the CDR3: TGTGCCATCAGTGAGTCATTGAGGGACTCTGGAAACACCATATATTTT.

This CDR3 is CASSLIGTGLRDEQYF. Written as DNA, the CDR3 is TGTGCCAGCAGCTTAATCGGGACAGGCCTTCGGGACGAGCAGTACTTC. V gene TRBV7-8 combines with J gene TRBJ2-7; 8 positions agree with TRBD1. With V trimmed by 2 bases and J by 5 bases, 11 bases remained unmatched. The CDR3 has 16 amino acids. Germline V gene lookup returns CDR1 SGHVS and CDR2 FQNEAQ. The whole variable domain, remainder taken from reference TRBV7-8 and TRBJ2-7, is GAGVSQSPRYKVAKRGQDVALRCDPISGHVSLFWYQQALGQGPEFLTYFQNEAQLDKSGLPSDRFFAERPEGSVSTLKIQRTQQEDSAVYLCASSLIGTGLRDEQYFGPGTRLTVT.

This chain uses TRBV28 with TRBJ1-6; TRBD1 aligns across 8 bases. The CDR3 runs to 15 residues. J gave up 9 bases and V 6 bases, and 10 bases lay outside the gene matches. CDR1 is MDHEN and CDR2 is SYDVKM in the germline V gene. The CDR3 sequence is CASRAPQGAGSPLHF. In DNA, the CDR3 is TGTGCCAGCAGGGCCCCTCAGGGGGCGGGTTCACCCCTCCACTTT.

The chain couples TRBV7-9 to TRBJ1-2, with unresolved D. The germline gives CDR1 SEHNR, CDR2 FQNEAQ (reference sequence). The CDR3 covers 14 residues. V lost 2 bases to trimming and J lost 6 bases, with 13 bases between them. In nucleotides, the CDR3 is TGTGCCAGCAGCTTAAGTTGGACGGTAAATGGCTACACCTTC. Its translation: CASSLSWTVNGYTF.

The V and J genes are TRBV2 and TRBJ1-5; no firm D call. The V end lost 3 bases, the J end lost 2 bases, and 11 bases lay between the germline ends. This CDR3 has 15 amino acids. Germline V CDR1 and CDR2: SNHLY, FYNNEI. CDR3 loop: CASSDEPYGNQPQHF. Here the CDR3 DNA reads TGTGCCAGCAGTGACGAACCCTATGGCAATCAGCCCCAGCATTTT.

Here the CDR3 DNA reads TGTGCCAGCTACCGCCCCGGAGGTGGACAATCCTACGAGCAGTACTTC. Encoded protein: CASYRPGGGQSYEQYF. This chain uses TRBV2 with TRBJ2-7; D may correspond to TRBD1 or TRBD2 (5 bases each). CDR1 is SNHLY and CDR2 is FYNNEI in the germline V gene. This CDR3 spans 16 amino acids. V was clipped by 8 bases and J by 1 base, with 21 bases between them.